This section outlines one T cell receptor beta chain sequence together with its context. This clone was counted only a few times. Its binding antigen is unknown. Base qualities are missing; no much larger clone stands one base away. In total, fewer than 750 healthy bone marrow donors made up the cohort. At the time of sampling, every cohort member was nominally healthy, though immune exposures that went unrecorded were likely present. The donor tested CMV seropositive and was one of the 289 seropositive cohort members. A peripheral blood sample was collected from each donor, and TCR beta sequencing was performed on peripheral blood mononuclear cells. The Qiagen DNeasy Blood Extraction Kit was used to extract genomic DNA from the blood cell samples. This sample stems from a study of cytomegalovirus exposure and HLA in healthy donors (dated by TCRdb to 2015 to 2018). Some background on the complete study: An earlier analysis of about 530 of the donors reported roughly 300 Gb of sequence data and 95 million to 120 million unique TCR beta sequences obtained from approximately 180 million T cells. About 330 gigabases of sequencing data and around 88 million unique TCR sequences made up an early release that covered nearly 650 HLA-typed donors. The genetic ancestry cluster associated with self-reported Caucasian donors included about 81% of the 398 genotyped donors. The aim of the study was to test whether cataloging public T cell receptors could identify signatures of past pathogen exposure. Using immunosequencing, the study profiled T cell repertoires from approximately 700 subjects and related those repertoires to cytomegalovirus serostatus. In addition to the first cohort of around 670 subjects, a separate validation cohort of 130 or so different subjects was used. To predict cytomegalovirus infection status, the study combined high-throughput TCR immunosequencing, statistical association of individual TCRs with disease status, and machine learning. A later analysis re-analyzed previously published TCR beta repertoires from roughly 630 donors and added high-resolution HLA genotyping to study TCR occurrence patterns. Rather than drawing on any new phenotypic data, the later analysis identified candidate immune exposures from TCR beta sequences and the way those sequences occurred across donors. An earlier analysis of approximately 580 of the donors used high-throughput TCR beta sequencing to judge whether each TCR beta V gene segment behaved as functional or pseudogenic. Donor age, sex, ethnicity and CMV serostatus were collected together with the repertoire data. In a later genetic analysis, genome-wide SNP genotypes for about 60% of the 666 donors were used, and that subset was treated as a discovery cohort. All discovery cohort repertoires had been generated on a single sequencing platform. HLA typing included class I and class II loci at four-digit resolution. The number of donors typed differed by locus, with about 629-640 for A, B, C, DRB1 and DQB1, more than 500 for DQA1, 600 to 610 for DPA1, and 400 to 490 for DPB1. Because of strong linkage in the cohort, five DR-DQ haplotypes were treated as single units for association and clustering. Among about 390 genotyped donors of the cohort, an average of 235,054 unique TCR beta nucleotide sequences were sequenced per donor, about a sixth of them non-productive.

The library was obtained by the immunoSEQ multiplex PCR assay. The multiplex PCR relied on a mix of 60 forward primers for TCR Vbeta segments and 13 reverse primers for TCR Jbeta segments. A multiplex PCR assay on genomic DNA amplified the CDR3 region of rearranged TCR beta genes. Amplified TCR beta libraries were sequenced as 87-base-pair reads on the Illumina HiSeq System. The paper's processing steps were these. A later analysis counted tens of millions of unique TCR beta chains across the 600 to 850 repertoires, and 9 million to 14 million of these chains were shared by at least two donors. Raw reads were error-corrected and collapsed into unique sequences with a nearest-neighbor algorithm that merged closely related sequences to remove PCR and sequencing errors. To assign V, D and J gene segments, CDR3 sequences were aligned to IMGT reference sequences. For a sequence to be retained, a match of at least six nucleotides was required to both a V gene segment and a J gene segment. Rearrangements were classified as productive when the CDR3 lacked stop codons and remained in frame with V and J, and all other rearrangements were classified as non-productive. CDR3 was defined according to IMGT convention as the region running from the second conserved V-encoded cysteine to the conserved J-encoded phenylalanine. Sequences without an unambiguous match to a single V gene segment were excluded from the earlier analysis of several hundred of the donors. In an earlier analysis of 500 to 750 of the donors, V segments were called functional above 56.7% productive rearrangements and were called segregating when the between-donor standard deviation exceeded 5%. A statistical classification framework was developed to diagnose cytomegalovirus status using the catalog of TCR beta chain sequences. V and J gene assignment, in a later analysis, came from comparing TCR nucleotide sequences with IMGT/GENE-DB human TR gene sequences. A later analysis assigned CDR3 sequences and most-parsimonious VDJ recombination scenarios with the TCRdist pipeline. In a later analysis, every TCR beta chain was defined by the combination of its CDR3 amino acid sequence and its V-gene family, and reads without a unique V-gene family were dropped. A later analysis removed roughly 590 highly shared, low-generation-probability nucleotide sequences to deal with suspected cross-contamination and a sequencing artifact. In a later analysis, a clonal expansion index was calculated for each public chain from normalized within-repertoire ranks of inferred template counts. A later analysis computed generation probabilities with a VDJ recombination model fitted to out-of-frame rearrangements, and checked the results against IGoR. Hypergeometric tests were used in a later analysis to score TCR-TCR, TCR-HLA and TCR-CMV co-occurrence, with a repertoire-size bias correction applied to the TCR pairs. In a later analysis, false discovery rates were estimated by permuting HLA or CMV assignments 20 times. In a later analysis, co-occurring TCRs were grouped using DBSCAN, with TCRdist sequence similarity added in when clustering inside HLA-allele-positive subsets. Repertoires with fewer than 30,000 or more than 120,000 public chains were left out of co-occurrence clustering, as were about 5 repertoires with anomalous nucleotide sharing. Here the immuneACCESS table is served through TCRdb, limited to in-frame sequences with V and J called. Missing clones are a known gap in these copies; in checked studies unresolved V genes cover under half, and the rest lacks a known reason. V and J calls and clone size are given by that table; D and trimming were obtained from the DNA. This sample lists fewer than 150,000 clones; roughly 74% were detected once. Approximately 5% of the sample comes from the top ten.

Study-wide findings and limitations: The authors suggested that the approach could potentially be generalized to other disease states and immunological phenotypes. Correlated functional status among segregating V segments might reflect linkage disequilibrium, but an unknown experimental factor could not be ruled out. A further reported finding was that TCR beta sequences accurately predicted the HLA-A and HLA-B alleles for most subjects in the first cohort. Most TCR sequences were seen in very few donors, while some public TCRs were found in many individuals. CMV serostatus was the only immune exposure information available for the cohort. A later analysis found that most CMV-associated TCR beta chains appeared HLA-restricted, with HLA associations seemingly driven largely by CMV exposure. A later analysis reported that several top co-occurrence clusters appeared linked to parvovirus B19, influenza, CMV and Epstein-Barr virus. The study listed 170 or so TCR beta chains as associated with cytomegalovirus. The earlier analysis of nearly 600 of the donors excluded roughly 17 rarely observed V segments, including chromosome 9 orphons, because counts were too low. In vitro tests confirmed that a few of the cytomegalovirus-associated TCR beta chains recognize cytomegalovirus antigens. Strong co-occurrence of HLA alleles, especially DR and DQ, made assigning TCR associations to individual alleles difficult. Some IMGT-functional V segments, including TRBV6-2 and TRBV6-3, could not be told apart with the 87-base-pair reads, so those segments were excluded. Because HLA typing was unavailable for some donors at each locus, only the typed subset was used in association tests. Broadly in line with IMGT annotations, most TCR beta V segments showed up in productive rearrangements about 87% or about 30% of the time in an earlier analysis of 587 of the donors. A later analysis found that HLA-associated TCR beta chains were more clonally expanded and had lower generation probabilities than equally common non-associated chains. In a later analysis, the rate of TCR association differed among HLA loci, with DRB1 alleles having the most associated TCRs and HLA-C alleles having the fewest. A later analysis associated around 16,000 TCR beta sequences with specific HLA alleles at a false discovery rate of 0.05. Cytomegalovirus status was reported to be diagnosed by the classifier with high specificity and sensitivity in both the original and validation cohorts. The sequencing pipeline was judged likely to have produced a cluster of highly shared sequence variants as a technical artifact. Compared with the 666-donor mean, donors in an Asian-associated ancestry cluster had fewer N-insertions in productive TCRs, according to a later genetic analysis. An association between a missense DCLRE1C variant and V-gene and J-gene trimming of TCR beta chains was found in a later genetic analysis and replicated in an independent cohort. The cohort was sequenced for TCR beta chains only, and without alpha or paired-chain data the features that could be detected were limited. Roughly uniform sequencing depth across donors was assumed in presence/absence analyses, although this assumption may not hold.

CDR1 and CDR2, per the germline V gene (reference sequence), are SEHNR and FQNEAQ. Relative to germline, V is missing 4 bases and J is missing 0 bases, with 1 base of the junction outside any gene match. The CDR3 holds 14 amino acids from the cysteine to the phenylalanine. Just the 42-base CDR3 DNA is kept, in frame starting at base 1. This clonotype was obtained from a woman between 45 and 60 years old in good health and CMV-seropositive. The receptor chain draws on TRBV7-9 and TRBJ2-3, and TRBD2 aligns with 7 junction nucleotides. Material: PBMCs. Here is the DNA: TGTGCCAGCAGCTCGGGGGGAAGCACAGATACGCAGTATTTT. This translates into CASSSGGSTDTQYF. The CDR3 plus the reference TRBV7-9 and TRBJ2-3 genes for the other parts give the full variable domain: DTGVSQNPRHKITKRGQNVTFRCDPISEHNRLYWYRQTLGQGPEFLTYFQNEAQLEKSRLLSDRFSAERPKGSFSTLEIQRTEQGDSAMYLCASSSGGSTDTQYFGPGTRLTVL.